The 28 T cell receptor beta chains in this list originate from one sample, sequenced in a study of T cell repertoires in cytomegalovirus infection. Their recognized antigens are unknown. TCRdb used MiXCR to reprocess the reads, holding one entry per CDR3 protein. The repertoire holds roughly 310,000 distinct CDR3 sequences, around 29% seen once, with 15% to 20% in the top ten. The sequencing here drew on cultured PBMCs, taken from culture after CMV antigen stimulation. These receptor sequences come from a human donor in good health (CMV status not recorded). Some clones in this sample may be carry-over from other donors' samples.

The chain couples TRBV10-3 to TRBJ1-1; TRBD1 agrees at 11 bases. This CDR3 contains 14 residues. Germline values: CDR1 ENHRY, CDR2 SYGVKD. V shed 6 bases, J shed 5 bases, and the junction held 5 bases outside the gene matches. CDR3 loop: CAISLGQGATEAFF. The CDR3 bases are TGTGCCATCAGCCTAGGACAGGGGGCGACTGAAGCTTTCTTT.

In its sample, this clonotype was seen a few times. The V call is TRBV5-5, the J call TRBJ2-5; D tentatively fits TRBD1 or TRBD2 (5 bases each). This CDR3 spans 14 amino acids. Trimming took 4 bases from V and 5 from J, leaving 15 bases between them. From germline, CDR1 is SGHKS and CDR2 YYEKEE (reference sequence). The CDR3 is CASSGTALKETQYF. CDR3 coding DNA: TGTGCCAGCAGCGGGACCGCACTCAAGGAGACCCAGTACTTC.

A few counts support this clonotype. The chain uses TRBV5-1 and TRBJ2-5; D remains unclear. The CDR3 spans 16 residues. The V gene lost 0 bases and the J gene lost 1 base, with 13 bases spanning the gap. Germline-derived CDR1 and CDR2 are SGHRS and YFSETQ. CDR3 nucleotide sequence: TGCGCCAGCAGCTTGGTAGATGGCCAGTTCCAAGAGACCCAGTACTTC. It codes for CASSLVDGQFQETQYF. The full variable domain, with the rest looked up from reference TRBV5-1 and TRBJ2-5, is KAGVTQTPRYLIKTRGQQVTLSCSPISGHRSVSWYQQTPGQGLQFLFEYFSETQRNKGNFPGRFSGRQFSNSRSEMNVSTLELGDSALYLCASSLVDGQFQETQYFGPGTRLLVL.

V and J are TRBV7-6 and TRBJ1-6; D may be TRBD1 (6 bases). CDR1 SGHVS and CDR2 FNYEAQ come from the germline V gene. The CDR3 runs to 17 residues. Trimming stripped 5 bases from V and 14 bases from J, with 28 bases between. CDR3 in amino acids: CASSQTVAGTKGSALHF. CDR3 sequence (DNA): TGTGCCAGCAGCCAAACGGTGGCGGGGACAAAAGGTTCGGCCCTCCACTTT.

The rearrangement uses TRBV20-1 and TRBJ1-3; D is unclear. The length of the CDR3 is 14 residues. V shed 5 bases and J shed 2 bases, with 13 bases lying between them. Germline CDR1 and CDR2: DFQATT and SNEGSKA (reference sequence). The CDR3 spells CSAGGGTAGNTIYF. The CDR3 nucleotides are TGCAGTGCTGGAGGAGGTACAGCTGGAAACACCATATATTTT.

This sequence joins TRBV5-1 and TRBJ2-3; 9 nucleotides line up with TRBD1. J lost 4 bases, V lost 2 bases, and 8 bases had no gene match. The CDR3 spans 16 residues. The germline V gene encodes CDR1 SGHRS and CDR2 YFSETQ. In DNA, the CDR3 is TGCGCCAGCAGCTTCGGCGGGACAGGGACCGCAGATACGCAGTATTTT. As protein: CASSFGGTGTADTQYF.

CDR3 sequence reads: CASRRTSGAYEQYF. The CDR3 region has the DNA TGTGCCAGTAGAAGGACTAGCGGGGCCTACGAGCAGTACTTC. The V and J genes are TRBV19 and TRBJ2-7; TRBD2 aligns across 12 bases. With V trimmed by 6 bases and J by 2 bases, 2 bases remained unmatched. Germline assignment: CDR1 LNHDA and CDR2 SQIVND (reference sequence). The CDR3 extends over 14 amino acids.

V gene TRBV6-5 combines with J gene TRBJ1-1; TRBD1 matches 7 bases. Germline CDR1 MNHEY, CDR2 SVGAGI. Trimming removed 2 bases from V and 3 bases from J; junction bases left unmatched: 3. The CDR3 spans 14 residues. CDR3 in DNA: TGTGCCAGCAGTTACACCGACAGGGACACTGAAGCTTTCTTT. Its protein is CASSYTDRDTEAFF.

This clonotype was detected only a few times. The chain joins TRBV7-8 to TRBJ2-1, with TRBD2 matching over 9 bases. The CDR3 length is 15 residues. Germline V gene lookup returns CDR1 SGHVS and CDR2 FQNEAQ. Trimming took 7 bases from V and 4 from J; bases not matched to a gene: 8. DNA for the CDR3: TGTGCCAGCACCCCCGGAACTAGCGGGTACAATGAGCAGTTCTTC. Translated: CASTPGTSGYNEQFF.

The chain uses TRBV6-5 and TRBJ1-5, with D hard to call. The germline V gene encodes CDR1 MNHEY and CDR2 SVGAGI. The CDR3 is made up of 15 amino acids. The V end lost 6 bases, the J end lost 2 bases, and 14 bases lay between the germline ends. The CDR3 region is CASSPRMAGNQPQHF. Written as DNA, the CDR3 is TGTGCCAGCAGCCCTCGAATGGCAGGCAATCAGCCCCAGCATTTT.

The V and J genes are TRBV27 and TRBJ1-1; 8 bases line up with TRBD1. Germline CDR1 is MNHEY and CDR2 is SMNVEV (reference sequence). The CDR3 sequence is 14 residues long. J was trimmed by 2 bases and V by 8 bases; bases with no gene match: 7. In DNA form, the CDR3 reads TGTGCCAGCGTTCAGGACAGGGCCAACACTGAAGCTTTCTTT. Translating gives CASVQDRANTEAFF.

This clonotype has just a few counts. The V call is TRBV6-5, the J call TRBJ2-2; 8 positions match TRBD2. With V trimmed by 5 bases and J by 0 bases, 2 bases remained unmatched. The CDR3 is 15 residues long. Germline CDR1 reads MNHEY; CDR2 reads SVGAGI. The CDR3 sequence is CASSVSGTNTGELFF. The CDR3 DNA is TGTGCCAGCAGTGTTAGCGGGACGAACACCGGGGAGCTGTTTTTT.

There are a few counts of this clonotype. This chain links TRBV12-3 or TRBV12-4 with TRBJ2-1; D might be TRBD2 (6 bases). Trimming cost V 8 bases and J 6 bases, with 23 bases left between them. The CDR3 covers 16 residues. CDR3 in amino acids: CASAGTPGAYSNEQFF. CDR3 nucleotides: TGTGCCAGCGCCGGGACTCCGGGCGCCTACAGCAATGAGCAGTTCTTC.

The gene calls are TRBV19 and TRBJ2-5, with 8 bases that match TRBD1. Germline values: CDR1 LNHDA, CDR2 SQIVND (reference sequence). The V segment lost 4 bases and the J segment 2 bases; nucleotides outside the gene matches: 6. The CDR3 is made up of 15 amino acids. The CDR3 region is CASSSRGPLQETQYF. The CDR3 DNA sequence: TGTGCCAGTAGTAGCAGGGGGCCCCTTCAAGAGACCCAGTACTTC. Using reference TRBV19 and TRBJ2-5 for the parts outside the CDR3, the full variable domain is DGGITQSPKYLFRKEGQNVTLSCEQNLNHDAMYWYRQDPGQGLRLIYYSQIVNDFQKGDIAEGYSVSREKKESFPLTVTSAQKNPTAFYLCASSSRGPLQETQYFGPGTRLLVL.

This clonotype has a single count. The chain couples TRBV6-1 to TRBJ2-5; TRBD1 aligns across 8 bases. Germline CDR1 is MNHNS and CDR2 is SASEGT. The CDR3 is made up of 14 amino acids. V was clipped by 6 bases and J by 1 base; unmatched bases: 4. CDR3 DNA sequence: TGTGCCAGCAGCCTGGGACAGGCCCAAGAGACCCAGTACTTC. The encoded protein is CASSLGQAQETQYF.

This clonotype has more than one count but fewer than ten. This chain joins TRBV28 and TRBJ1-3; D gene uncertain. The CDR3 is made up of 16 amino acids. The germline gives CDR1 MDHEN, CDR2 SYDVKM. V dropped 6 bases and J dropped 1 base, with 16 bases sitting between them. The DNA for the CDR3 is TGTGCCAGCAGGCCGGATATCACCTTATCTGGAAACACCATATATTTT. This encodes CASRPDITLSGNTIYF.

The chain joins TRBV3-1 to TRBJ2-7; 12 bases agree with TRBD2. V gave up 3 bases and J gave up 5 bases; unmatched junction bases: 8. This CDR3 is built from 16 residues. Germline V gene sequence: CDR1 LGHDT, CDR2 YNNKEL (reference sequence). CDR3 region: CASSQYTSGGKDEQYF. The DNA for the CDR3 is TGTGCCAGCAGCCAGTATACTAGCGGGGGGAAAGACGAGCAGTACTTC.

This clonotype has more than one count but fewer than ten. The CDR3 region has the DNA TGTGCCAGCAGCGTGGGCGGACTAGCGTCGAACACCGGGGAGCTGTTTTTT. Amino acid sequence: CASSVGGLASNTGELFF. The chain is built from TRBV7-8 and TRBJ2-2, with 9 bases matching TRBD2. Trimming removed 5 bases from V and 0 bases from J; junction bases left unmatched: 7. CDR1 and CDR2 (germline): SGHVS, FQNEAQ. The CDR3 extends over 17 amino acids.

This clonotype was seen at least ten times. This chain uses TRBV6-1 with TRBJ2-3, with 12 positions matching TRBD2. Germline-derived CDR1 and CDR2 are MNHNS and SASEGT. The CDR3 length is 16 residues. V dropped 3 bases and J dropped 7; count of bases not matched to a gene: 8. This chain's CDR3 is CASSDATSGSTHTQYF. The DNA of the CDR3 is TGTGCCAGCAGTGATGCGACTAGCGGGAGTACCCATACGCAGTATTTT.

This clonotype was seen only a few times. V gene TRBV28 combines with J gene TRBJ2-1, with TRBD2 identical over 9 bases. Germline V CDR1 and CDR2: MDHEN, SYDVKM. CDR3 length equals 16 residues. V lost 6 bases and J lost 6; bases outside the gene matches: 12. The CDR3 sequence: CASSRPWREGFNEQFF. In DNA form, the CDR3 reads TGTGCCAGCAGCCGCCCCTGGCGGGAGGGTTTCAATGAGCAGTTCTTC.

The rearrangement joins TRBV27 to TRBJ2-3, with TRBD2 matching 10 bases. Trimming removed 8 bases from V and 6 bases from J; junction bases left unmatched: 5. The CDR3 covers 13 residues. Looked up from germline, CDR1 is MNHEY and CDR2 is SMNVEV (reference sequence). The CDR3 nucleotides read TGTGCCAGCCACCTAGCGGGAGCTGATACGCAGTATTTT. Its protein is CASHLAGADTQYF.

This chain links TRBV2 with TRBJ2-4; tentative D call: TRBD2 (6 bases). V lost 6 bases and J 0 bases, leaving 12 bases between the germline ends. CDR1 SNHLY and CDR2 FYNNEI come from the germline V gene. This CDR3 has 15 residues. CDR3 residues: CASRRLSGAKNIQYF. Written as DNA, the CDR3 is TGTGCCAGCAGAAGGCTTAGCGGAGCCAAAAACATTCAGTACTTC.

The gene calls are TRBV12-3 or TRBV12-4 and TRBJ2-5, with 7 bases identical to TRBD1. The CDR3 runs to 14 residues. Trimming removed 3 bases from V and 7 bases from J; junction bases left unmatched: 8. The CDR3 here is CASSFGTDLTTQYF. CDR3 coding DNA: TGTGCCAGCAGTTTCGGGACAGACCTGACGACCCAGTACTTC.

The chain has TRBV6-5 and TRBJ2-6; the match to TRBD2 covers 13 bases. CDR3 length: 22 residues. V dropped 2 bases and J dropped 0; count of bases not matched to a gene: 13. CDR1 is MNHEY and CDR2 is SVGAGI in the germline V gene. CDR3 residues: CASSYDGGLAGFFLSGANVLTF. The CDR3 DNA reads TGTGCCAGCAGTTACGATGGGGGACTAGCGGGATTTTTCCTCTCTGGGGCCAACGTCCTGACTTTC.

This CDR3 reads CASRLGTSGPDTQYF. CDR3 DNA sequence: TGTGCCAGCAGGCTCGGGACTAGCGGACCAGATACGCAGTATTTT. The chain carries TRBV12-3 or TRBV12-4 and TRBJ2-3; 11 bases are shared with TRBD2. J gave up 4 bases and V 6 bases, and 6 bases lay outside the gene matches. CDR3 length: 15 amino acids.

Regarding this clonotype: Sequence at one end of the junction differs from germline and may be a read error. The CDR3 loop is CASSSHGIGSYEQSF. CDR3 nucleotides: TGTGCCAGCAGCTCACACGGGATCGGGTCCTACGAGCAGTCCTTC. The chain recombines TRBV28 with TRBJ2-7; D is possibly TRBD2 (5 bases). The germline gives CDR1 MDHEN, CDR2 SYDVKM. The CDR3 has 15 amino acids.

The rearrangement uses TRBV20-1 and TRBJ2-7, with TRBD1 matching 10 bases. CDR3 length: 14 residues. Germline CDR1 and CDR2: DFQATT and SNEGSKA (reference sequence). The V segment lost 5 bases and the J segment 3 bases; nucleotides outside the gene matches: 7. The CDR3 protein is CSAQTGQGIYEQYF. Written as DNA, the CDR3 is TGCAGTGCTCAGACGGGACAGGGGATCTACGAGCAGTACTTC.

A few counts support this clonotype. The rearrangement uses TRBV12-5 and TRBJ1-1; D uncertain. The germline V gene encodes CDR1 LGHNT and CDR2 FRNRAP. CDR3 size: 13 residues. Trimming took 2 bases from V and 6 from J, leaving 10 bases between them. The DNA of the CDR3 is TGTGCTAGTGGTTTGACCCCTGGGCCTGAAGCTTTCTTT. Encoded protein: CASGLTPGPEAFF.